One and the same sample provided the 23 T cell receptor beta chains below, sequenced in a study of cytomegalovirus exposure and HLA in healthy donors. PCR amplification relied on 60 Vbeta primers (plus 13 Jbeta primers). Method: immunoSEQ multiplex PCR; TCRdb's copy keeps in-frame clones and lacks some. This repertoire shows around 80,000 clones, approximately 62% found once; its top ten account for roughly 4%. Sequenced sample: PBMCs. These receptors originate from a male donor in good health and CMV-seropositive.

The chain carries TRBV6-5 and TRBJ2-1; 7 bases match TRBD2. After removal of 5 bases from V and 8 bases from J, the junction contained 9 bases not matched to a gene. Germline-derived CDR1 and CDR2 are MNHEY and SVGAGI. The CDR3 runs to 14 residues. CDR3 in DNA: TGTGCCAGCAGTCCCGCGTCGGGAGGCGATGAGCAGTTCTTC. It encodes CASSPASGGDEQFF.

V is TRBV11-1 and J is TRBJ2-7, with D perhaps matching TRBD2 (5 bases). This CDR3 region has 12 residues. V lost 1 base and J lost 5, with 6 bases in between. Germline V gene lookup returns CDR1 SGHAT and CDR2 FQDESV (reference sequence). The CDR3 here is CASSLGGHEQYF. The CDR3, as DNA: TGTGCCAGCAGCTTAGGAGGGCACGAGCAGTACTTC.

For the CDR3, the DNA is TGTGCCAGCAGTGAGCGGGGGGCCCAGAAAGAGACCCAGTACTTC. It codes for CASSERGAQKETQYF. The chain joins TRBV2 to TRBJ2-5, with 8 bases identical to TRBD2. The CDR3 contains 15 residues. Germline V gives CDR1 SNHLY, CDR2 FYNNEI. V lost 3 bases and J lost 3; bases outside the gene matches: 6.

This clone showed up just a few times. The chain employs TRBV18 and TRBJ1-1; D is unresolved. The CDR3 is made up of 13 amino acids. Deletions cut 2 bases from V and 4 bases from J, with 8 bases between. Germline-derived CDR1 and CDR2 are KGHSH and LQKENI. CDR3 protein: CASSPFRGTEAFF. Written as DNA, the CDR3 is TGTGCCAGCTCACCATTCCGCGGCACTGAAGCTTTCTTT.

V is TRBV28 and J is TRBJ2-4; D possibly corresponds to TRBD1 (6 bases). Trimming stripped 4 bases from V and 15 bases from J, with 16 bases between. The germline gives CDR1 MDHEN, CDR2 SYDVKM. The CDR3 contains 12 residues. This CDR3 is CASSSLGRGWYF. Here the CDR3 DNA reads TGTGCCAGCAGTTCGCTGGGCAGGGGATGGTACTTC.

The chain combines TRBV9 with TRBJ2-1; D may be TRBD1 (6 bases). Germline V gene sequence: CDR1 SGDLS, CDR2 YYNGEE. The CDR3 covers 14 residues. V was clipped by 0 bases and J by 10 bases, with 14 bases between them. The CDR3 DNA is TGTGCCAGCAGCGTAGAAACAGGGCGGCGAGAGCAGTTCTTC. Protein product: CASSVETGRREQFF.

J is TRBJ1-4 and V is TRBV15; TRBD1 is a possible D gene (5 bases). V lost 1 base and J lost 0, with 12 bases in between. CDR1 and CDR2 (germline): LNHNV, YYDKDF (reference sequence). The CDR3 consists of 17 residues. CDR3: CATSRAQGTATNEKLFF. The CDR3 region has the DNA TGTGCCACCAGCAGAGCGCAGGGAACAGCAACTAATGAAAAACTGTTTTTT.

The V and J genes are TRBV14 and TRBJ1-2; tentatively, D is TRBD1 (6 bases). Germline loops: CDR1 SGHDN, CDR2 FVKESK. This CDR3 has 14 residues. Trimming took off 3 bases at V and 4 bases at J, with 12 bases between the two ends. The CDR3 nucleotides read TGTGCCAGCAGCCAGGCGGGGGCCACCTATGGCTACACCTTC. Translated: CASSQAGATYGYTF. Full variable domain (missing parts from reference TRBV14 and TRBJ1-2): EAGVTQFPSHSVIEKGQTVTLRCDPISGHDNLYWYRRVMGKEIKFLLHFVKESKQDESGMPNNRFLAERTGGTYSTLKVQPAELEDSGVYFCASSQAGATYGYTFGSGTRLTVV.

The chain joins TRBV12-5 to TRBJ2-2, with 9 bases lining up with TRBD2. The germline V gene has CDR1 LGHNT and CDR2 FRNRAP. V gave up 5 bases and J gave up 6 bases; unmatched junction bases: 7. CDR3 length equals 15 residues. The DNA of the CDR3 is TGTGCTAGTGGTCAAAGCGGGAGGCTCTCCGGGGAGCTGTTTTTT. It encodes CASGQSGRLSGELFF.

The chain employs TRBV28 and TRBJ1-2; a weak D match, TRBD1 (5 bases). Germline V gene sequence: CDR1 MDHEN, CDR2 SYDVKM. The V end lost 3 bases, the J end lost 7 bases, and 9 bases lay between the germline ends. The CDR3 is 12 amino acids. The CDR3 sequence: CASSFDSRGYTF. CDR3 DNA: TGTGCCAGCAGTTTCGACAGCCGTGGCTACACCTTC.

In its sample, this clone was seen a few times. This sequence joins TRBV25-1 and TRBJ2-5, with 7 bases fitting TRBD1. The CDR3 runs 15 residues. V shed 6 bases and J 1 base; nucleotides not matched to a gene: 8. The germline CDR1 and CDR2 sequences are MGHDK and SYGVNS. The CDR3 bases are TGTGCCAGCAGCTCCCCCCGGGACAGCCAAGAGACCCAGTACTTC. Its translation: CASSSPRDSQETQYF.

The chain has TRBV27 and TRBJ2-6, with D possibly TRBD1 on 6 matching bases. This CDR3 region has 17 residues. Trimming removed 5 bases at V and 0 bases at J, with 14 bases between. Germline V gives CDR1 MNHEY, CDR2 SMNVEV (reference sequence). In nucleotides, the CDR3 is TGTGCCAGCAGTCTACAGGGTAGGCCCTCTGGGGCCAACGTCCTGACTTTC. Its translation is CASSLQGRPSGANVLTF.

The rearrangement uses TRBV9 and TRBJ2-1, with a tentative D call TRBD2 (6 bases). The CDR3 has 15 amino acids. Germline values: CDR1 SGDLS, CDR2 YYNGEE. Trimming left V 0 bases short and J 9 bases short, with 16 bases between. CDR3 DNA: TGTGCCAGCAGCGTAGGGGCGGGATTAGAGGCTGAGCAGTTCTTC. Translation gives CASSVGAGLEAEQFF.

The chain combines TRBV7-9 with TRBJ2-7, with 8 positions matching TRBD2. Unmatched junction bases numbered 6, after V lost 8 bases and J lost 6 bases. Germline V gene lookup returns CDR1 SEHNR and CDR2 FQNEAQ (reference sequence). This CDR3 has 12 amino acids. CDR3 sequence reads: CASEIAGFEQYF. CDR3 DNA sequence: TGTGCCAGCGAAATAGCGGGGTTCGAGCAGTACTTC.

V is TRBV7-2 and J is TRBJ2-7; D is unclear. Germline CDR1 reads SGHTA; CDR2 reads FQGNSA. This CDR3 contains 14 residues. V was trimmed by 1 base and J by 4 bases, leaving 11 bases between them. CDR3 sequence reads: CASSLEHTNYEQYF. The DNA for the CDR3 is TGTGCCAGCAGCTTAGAGCATACTAATTACGAGCAGTACTTC.

The chain recombines TRBV18 with TRBJ1-1; no firm D call. Deletions cut 4 bases from V and 0 bases from J, with 15 bases between. This CDR3 has 16 amino acids. CDR1 KGHSH and CDR2 LQKENI come from the germline V gene. The CDR3 loop reads CASSLLSQQMNTEAFF. In nucleotides, the CDR3 is TGTGCCAGCTCACTCCTCTCACAACAAATGAACACTGAAGCTTTCTTT. The whole variable domain, filled in from reference TRBV18 and TRBJ1-1, reads NAGVMQNPRHLVRRRGQEARLRCSPMKGHSHVYWYRQLPEEGLKFMVYLQKENIIDESGMPKERFSAEFPKEGPSILRIQQVVRGDSAAYFCASSLLSQQMNTEAFFGQGTRLTVV.

Of note for this clone: At one boundary the junction diverges from the germline segment, which might be a read error. The V gene is TRBV5-1, the J gene TRBJ2-2; no clear D gene. The CDR3 has 13 residues. In germline, CDR1 is SGHRS, CDR2 YFSETQ. The CDR3 region is CASSMTETGELFF. The CDR3 DNA reads as TGCGCCAGCAGCATGACTGAGACCGGTGAGCTGTTTTTT.

CDR3 sequence reads: CASSEGQGFEKLFF. Here the CDR3 DNA reads TGTGCCAGCAGTGAAGGACAGGGGTTCGAAAAACTGTTTTTT. This chain links TRBV2 with TRBJ1-4; 8 bases fit TRBD1. Germline CDR1 reads SNHLY; CDR2 reads FYNNEI. V shed 1 base and J 8 bases; nucleotides not matched to a gene: 3. The CDR3 covers 14 residues. Full variable domain (missing parts from reference TRBV2 and TRBJ1-4): EPEVTQTPSHQVTQMGQEVILRCVPISNHLYFYWYRQILGQKVEFLVSFYNNEISEKSEIFDDQFSVERPDGSNFTLKIRSTKLEDSAMYFCASSEGQGFEKLFFGSGTQLSVL.

This clone was picked up a small number of times. The rearrangement links TRBV7-6 to TRBJ1-4; D is unresolved. The CDR3 length is 15 residues. Trimming pared 1 base from V and 0 bases from J, leaving 6 bases between. Germline V lookup: CDR1 SGHVS, CDR2 FNYEAQ. The CDR3 is CASSLGQTTNEKLFF. DNA for the CDR3: TGTGCCAGCAGCTTAGGTCAGACAACTAATGAAAAACTGTTTTTT.

By share, this clone counts as medium-sized (0.01 to 0.1%). The chain recombines TRBV7-9 with TRBJ1-3; 7 positions agree with TRBD1. The CDR3 is made up of 15 amino acids. V lost 5 bases, J lost 2 bases, and 6 bases stayed unmatched. Germline V gene sequence: CDR1 SEHNR, CDR2 FQNEAQ (reference sequence). CDR3 DNA sequence: TGTGCCAGCAGCCCACAGGGGTCGGCTGGAAACACCATATATTTT. Translation gives CASSPQGSAGNTIYF.

The chain recombines TRBV27 with TRBJ2-1; D may be TRBD1 (5 bases). Germline loops: CDR1 MNHEY, CDR2 SMNVEV (reference sequence). V was cut by 5 bases and J by 7 bases, with 15 bases left in between. This CDR3 is built from 14 residues. The chain's CDR3 is CASSLVRGRNEQFF. The CDR3 coding sequence is TGTGCCAGCAGTCTCGTTAGGGGTCGAAATGAGCAGTTCTTC.

This clone has a handful of counts. The chain links TRBV5-1 to TRBJ2-2; D may be TRBD2 (5 bases). Germline V CDR1 and CDR2: SGHRS, YFSETQ. With 1 base removed from V and 7 bases from J, the gap between germline ends came to 17 bases. This CDR3 region has 16 residues. CDR3: CASSLYAHQEGGELFF. Written as DNA, the CDR3 is TGCGCCAGCAGCTTGTACGCGCACCAAGAGGGCGGGGAGCTGTTTTTT.

The chain carries TRBV30 and TRBJ2-5; 10 bases map to TRBD1. The J call may be in error: the DNA end matches TRBJ2-7 better. Germline lookup yields CDR1 GTSNPN and CDR2 SVGIG (reference sequence). This CDR3 comprises 14 residues. Written as DNA, the CDR3 is TGTGCCTGGAGAGGGGACAGGGGACCCTACGAGCAGTACTTC. It is translated as CAWRGDRGPYEQYF.